These 16 T cell receptor beta chains originate from one sample sequenced in a study of CD8 T cells in Susac syndrome. An input of roughly 0.5 to 1 ug of RNA was subjected to reverse transcription using random hexamers. One entry per CDR3 protein results from TCRdb running MiXCR on the immunoSEQ multiplex PCR reads. The sample includes about 290,000 distinct CDR3 sequences, about nine tenths of them seen just once. The sample comprised CD8+ T cells from PBMCs. Every receptor here comes from a human donor with multiple sclerosis.

The chain couples TRBV4-3 to TRBJ2-3, with 13 bases matching TRBD2. V was pared by 5 bases and J by 5 bases, with 4 bases of the junction left unmatched. The CDR3 is made up of 15 amino acids. Germline V gives CDR1 LGHNA, CDR2 YSLEER. This chain's CDR3 is CASSYTSGGVDTQYF. In DNA form, the CDR3 reads TGCGCCAGCAGCTACACTAGCGGGGGGGTAGATACGCAGTATTTT.

In this sample, this clonotype turned up once. V gene TRBV14 combines with J gene TRBJ2-7, with 7 positions matching TRBD2. The CDR3 loop spans 15 amino acids. The ends lost 2 bases at V and 3 bases at J; junction bases unmatched: 7. Germline assignment: CDR1 SGHDN and CDR2 FVKESK. This CDR3 is CASSQFGPGGYEQYF. The CDR3 DNA reads as TGTGCCAGCAGCCAATTCGGACCGGGGGGCTACGAGCAGTACTTC.

A single count supports this clonotype. The gene calls are TRBV20-1 and TRBJ1-5, with a weak D call TRBD1 (6 bases). This CDR3 contains 16 residues. Trimming left V 4 bases short and J 0 bases short, with 16 bases between. Germline CDR1 and CDR2: DFQATT and SNEGSKA (reference sequence). The CDR3 bases are TGCAGTGCTAACGACAGGAGTCTCTATAGCAATCAGCCCCAGCATTTT. Translating it yields CSANDRSLYSNQPQHF.

This rearrangement joins TRBV13 to TRBJ1-2; D gene uncertain. The germline CDR1 and CDR2 sequences are PRHDT and FYEKMQ (reference sequence). The CDR3 totals 16 residues. V shed 6 bases and J shed 7 bases, with 24 bases lying between them. In nucleotides, the CDR3 is TGTGCCAGCAGTAAATGGTCCAGGTCGGAAATTCTTGGCTACACCTTC. It yields the protein CASSKWSRSEILGYTF.

This chain uses TRBV20-1 with TRBJ2-3, with D possibly matching TRBD2 (5 bases). The CDR3 sequence is 17 residues long. Trimming took 6 bases from V and 0 from J, leaving 22 bases between them. Germline V gives CDR1 DFQATT, CDR2 SNEGSKA (reference sequence). CDR3 residues: CSASRPPGFTSTDTQYF. The CDR3 bases are TGCAGTGCCTCTCGACCCCCGGGGTTTACTAGCACAGATACGCAGTATTTT.

The chain uses TRBV2 and TRBJ2-7, with 8 bases lining up with TRBD2. The CDR3 is 15 residues long. Germline-derived CDR1 and CDR2 are SNHLY and FYNNEI. The V gene end was trimmed by 0 bases and the J gene end by 4 bases; junction bases not matched to a gene: 5. As DNA, the CDR3 is TGTGCCAGCAGTGAAGCTAGCGGGGAGATTTACGAGCAGTACTTC. This sequence encodes CASSEASGEIYEQYF.

The genes are TRBV24-1 and TRBJ1-5; maybe TRBD1 (5 bases). In germline, CDR1 is KGHDR, CDR2 SFDVKD. CDR3 size: 17 residues. The germline V and J ends were trimmed by 5 bases and 0 bases, with 16 bases remaining between them. CDR3 DNA sequence: TGTGCCACCAGTGCAACACCAGGGACTTATAGCAATCAGCCCCAGCATTTT. Residues: CATSATPGTYSNQPQHF.

The V call is TRBV9, the J call TRBJ2-5; 10 nucleotides align to TRBD2. The CDR3 is 14 residues long. Germline lookup yields CDR1 SGDLS and CDR2 YYNGEE. The V and J ends lost 7 bases and 2 bases, in that order; junction bases with no gene match: 5. The DNA for the CDR3 is TGTGCCAGCGCCCCTAGCGGGGGTCAAGAGACCCAGTACTTC. Its translation: CASAPSGGQETQYF.

The V gene is TRBV4-3, the J gene TRBJ2-1; 7 bases line up with TRBD2. Trimming removed 1 base from V and 4 bases from J; junction bases left unmatched: 7. The CDR3 extends over 16 amino acids. The germline gives CDR1 LGHNA, CDR2 YSLEER. As DNA, the CDR3 is TGCGCCAGCAGCCAAGGGGTGGTTAGCGGGTACAATGAGCAGTTCTTC. It yields the protein CASSQGVVSGYNEQFF.

This clonotype was recorded only once. J is TRBJ2-1 and V is TRBV6-4, with 7 bases fitting TRBD1. With V trimmed by 0 bases and J by 6 bases, 8 bases remained unmatched. This CDR3 region has 16 residues. Germline CDR1 reads MRHNA; CDR2 reads SNTAGT. As DNA, the CDR3 is TGTGCCAGCAGTGACTCTTCTTGGGACAGTCCCAATGAGCAGTTCTTC. Protein: CASSDSSWDSPNEQFF.

V gene TRBV6-2 or TRBV6-3 combines with J gene TRBJ2-6; D gene ambiguous. Germline V CDR1 and CDR2: MNHEY, SVGEGT. This CDR3 has 17 amino acids. The germline V and J ends were trimmed by 2 bases and 2 bases, with 13 bases remaining between them. For the CDR3, the DNA is TGTGCCAGCAGTTACACGGATATCCCACCTGGGGCCAACGTCCTGACTTTC. This encodes CASSYTDIPPGANVLTF.

CDR3 amino acids: CASSSPRTGGDIQYF. CDR3 DNA sequence: TGTGCCAGCAGCTCCCCCAGGACAGGGGGGGACATTCAGTACTTC. V usage is TRBV11-2 and J usage is TRBJ2-4; TRBD1 agrees at 10 bases. J lost 8 bases, V lost 4 bases, and 8 bases had no gene match. The CDR3 length is 15 residues. The germline CDR1 and CDR2 sequences are SGHAT and FQNNGV. Together with reference TRBV11-2 and TRBJ2-4, the CDR3 gives the full variable domain: EAGVAQSPRYKIIEKRQSVAFWCNPISGHATLYWYQQILGQGPKLLIQFQNNGVVDDSQLPKDRFSAERLKGVDSTLKIQPAKLEDSAVYLCASSSPRTGGDIQYFGAGTRLSVL.

The genes are TRBV28 and TRBJ2-7, with 9 bases lining up with TRBD1. This CDR3 contains 17 residues. Germline lookup yields CDR1 MDHEN and CDR2 SYDVKM. V trimming: 5 bases; J trimming: 3 bases; junction bases outside the gene matches: 14. The CDR3 sequence is CASSPRQRWTGVYEQYF. CDR3 nucleotide sequence: TGTGCCAGCAGTCCACGACAGAGATGGACAGGGGTCTACGAGCAGTACTTC.

This clonotype was seen only once. The chain employs TRBV20-1 and TRBJ1-5; 7 nucleotides match TRBD1. Germline CDR1 reads DFQATT; CDR2 reads SNEGSKA (reference sequence). With V trimmed by 0 bases and J by 2 bases, 7 bases remained unmatched. The CDR3 has 16 amino acids. The CDR3 here is CSARDLGQGGNQPQHF. In DNA, the CDR3 is TGCAGTGCTAGAGACCTAGGTCAGGGGGGCAATCAGCCCCAGCATTTT.

The rearrangement uses TRBV4-2 and TRBJ2-1; TRBD2 agrees at 9 bases. The CDR3 loop spans 18 amino acids. Germline V gene data show CDR1 as LGHNA and CDR2 as YNFKEQ. Unmatched junction bases numbered 16, after V lost 2 bases and J lost 8 bases. This CDR3 reads CASSQRMRREGWGDEQFF. Written as DNA, the CDR3 is TGTGCCAGCAGCCAAAGGATGCGGCGGGAGGGGTGGGGGGATGAGCAGTTCTTC.

This chain joins TRBV24-1 and TRBJ2-2, with D tentatively TRBD1 or TRBD2 (5 bases each). Trimming stripped 5 bases from V and 6 bases from J, with 12 bases between. Germline values: CDR1 KGHDR, CDR2 SFDVKD. The CDR3 is 14 amino acids. The DNA of the CDR3 is TGTGCCACCAGTGCCCTACGAGGGGCCGGGGAGCTGTTTTTT. It specifies CATSALRGAGELFF.